This TCR beta chain was identified in a study of blood T cell repertoires in COVID-19. TCRdb's table, derived via immunoSEQ multiplex PCR, lists solely in-frame clones and lacks some. Counted here are approximately 180,000 clones, around 85% occurring once; the ten biggest clones make up 3.3%. Trimming stripped 4 bases from V and 0 bases from J, with 10 bases between. In germline, CDR1 is SGDLS, CDR2 YYNGEE. The CDR3 loop spans 15 amino acids. This TCR was sampled from a man aged 60 to 75 with acute or convalescent COVID-19. Sequenced material: peripheral blood. The chain joins TRBV9 to TRBJ2-2, with D perhaps matching TRBD1 (6 bases). The chain's CDR3 is CASSPRQANTGELFF. The DNA of the CDR3 is TGTGCCAGCAGCCCCCGACAGGCGAACACCGGGGAGCTGTTTTTT.